One sample yielded the 30 T cell receptor beta chains listed below, sequenced in a study of control samples from healthy donors and cancer patients. Sequenced by immunoSEQ multiplex PCR; TCRdb stores in-frame clones only, minus some. The table lists about 170,000 clones, roughly 91% of them singletons. The sample consisted of blood. These receptors came from a woman aged 25 to 45 in good health.

This rearrangement joins TRBV7-9 to TRBJ2-7; D uncertain. Trimming pared 8 bases from V and 4 bases from J, leaving 3 bases between. CDR1 is SEHNR, CDR2 FQNEAQ, per germline (reference sequence). This CDR3 spans 9 amino acids. The CDR3 reads CASGYEQYF. Here the CDR3 DNA reads TGTGCCAGCGGTTACGAGCAGTACTTC.

The chain combines TRBV11-3 with TRBJ1-4, with a possible D match to TRBD1 (6 bases). V was shortened by 0 bases and J by 5 bases, with 10 bases between the two germline ends. Germline V gives CDR1 SGHNT, CDR2 YENEEA. The CDR3 runs to 15 residues. Here the CDR3 DNA reads TGTGCCAGCAGCTTAGATGGGGGCAGGAATGAAAAACTGTTTTTT. Translation: CASSLDGGRNEKLFF. The full variable domain, completed using reference TRBV11-3 and TRBJ1-4, is EAGVVQSPRYKIIEKKQPVAFWCNPISGHNTLYWYLQNLGQGPELLIRYENEEAVDDSQLPKDRFSAERLKGVDSTLKIQPAELGDSAVYLCASSLDGGRNEKLFFGSGTQLSVL.

In the case of this clone: Other DNA sequences in this specimen translate into the identical CDR3. The chain employs TRBV5-1 and TRBJ1-1, with D possibly matching TRBD1 (5 bases). The V gene lost 2 bases and the J gene lost 3 bases, with 11 bases spanning the gap. CDR1 is SGHRS and CDR2 is YFSETQ in the germline V gene. This CDR3 contains 14 residues. For the CDR3, the DNA is TGCGCCAGCAGCTTCGGGGGGAGGGACACTGAAGCTTTCTTT. Amino acid sequence: CASSFGGRDTEAFF.

The chain couples TRBV18 to TRBJ2-3, with D uncertain. Germline values: CDR1 KGHSH, CDR2 LQKENI. Trimming shortened V by 4 bases and J by 0 bases, and 5 bases separated the two germline ends. The CDR3 is 13 amino acids. The CDR3 DNA reads TGTGCCAGCTCACTCGACAGCACAGATACGCAGTATTTT. This codes for CASSLDSTDTQYF.

For the CDR3, the DNA is TGCGCCAGCAGCTTGGACGCCACCTCTGGAAACACCATATATTTT. Its translation is CASSLDATSGNTIYF. The rearrangement uses TRBV5-1 and TRBJ1-3; no firm D call. Germline CDR1 SGHRS, CDR2 YFSETQ. The CDR3 has 15 amino acids. V dropped 0 bases and J dropped 0 bases, with 7 bases sitting between them.

This clone showed up just once. The chain links TRBV7-3 to TRBJ2-3; TRBD1 or TRBD2 may be the D gene (5 bases each). The germline V gene has CDR1 SGHTA and CDR2 FQGTGA. Trimming removed 2 bases from V and 0 bases from J, with 12 bases in between. This CDR3 comprises 16 residues. CDR3 nucleotide sequence: TGTGCCAGCAGCTTATGGGACCCAATAAGCACAGATACGCAGTATTTT. Encoded protein: CASSLWDPISTDTQYF.

The chain has TRBV4-2 and TRBJ2-7; tentative D call: TRBD2 (6 bases). The CDR3 consists of 15 residues. Germline V gene data show CDR1 as LGHNA and CDR2 as YNFKEQ. Trimming removed 0 bases at V and 5 bases at J, with 14 bases between. In DNA form, the CDR3 reads TGTGCCAGCAGCCAAGATTGGCAGGGAGGAAACGAGCAGTACTTC. Translation: CASSQDWQGGNEQYF.

This chain links TRBV10-2 with TRBJ2-7; perhaps TRBD2 as D (6 bases). Per the germline V gene, CDR1 is WSHSY and CDR2 is SAAADI. The CDR3 runs to 15 residues. Trimming pared 1 base from V and 2 bases from J, leaving 12 bases between. The CDR3 loop is CASSELGGMAYEQYF. In nucleotides, the CDR3 is TGCGCCAGCAGTGAGTTGGGCGGGATGGCCTACGAGCAGTACTTC.

The chain couples TRBV30 to TRBJ2-5; D is undetermined. CDR3 length: 14 residues. Trimming took 0 bases from V and 2 from J, leaving 10 bases between them. Germline CDR1 and CDR2: GTSNPN and SVGIG (reference sequence). The CDR3 nucleotides read TGTGCCTGGAGTGTACTGGGCTCGCAAGAGACCCAGTACTTC. This gives the protein CAWSVLGSQETQYF.

The gene calls are TRBV27 and TRBJ2-3, with 8 nucleotides matching TRBD2. Trimming took 4 bases from V and 5 from J; bases not matched to a gene: 8. Per germline, CDR1 MNHEY and CDR2 SMNVEV (reference sequence). The CDR3 has 15 amino acids. CDR3 loop: CASSSSGRAGDTQYF. The CDR3 DNA is TGTGCCAGCAGTTCTTCCGGGAGGGCTGGAGATACGCAGTATTTT.

The genes are TRBV7-2 and TRBJ2-3, with D unclear. V lost 4 bases, J lost 2 bases, and 4 bases lay in between. The germline CDR1 and CDR2 sequences are SGHTA and FQGNSA. The CDR3 sequence is 12 residues long. The CDR3 spells CASSYNTDTQYF. CDR3 DNA: TGTGCCAGCAGCTATAACACAGATACGCAGTATTTT.

The chain carries TRBV15 and TRBJ1-1, with 9 bases lining up with TRBD1. Germline CDR1 is LNHNV and CDR2 is YYDKDF (reference sequence). The V and J ends lost 6 bases and 5 bases, in that order; junction bases with no gene match: 4. The CDR3 is made up of 13 amino acids. The CDR3 reads CATRQGALTEAFF. The CDR3 DNA follows: TGTGCCACCAGACAGGGGGCGCTTACTGAAGCTTTCTTT.

This clone showed up just once. This chain links TRBV19 with TRBJ2-1, with no clear D. Germline V gene lookup returns CDR1 LNHDA and CDR2 SQIVND (reference sequence). The CDR3 is 15 amino acids. V lost 6 bases, J lost 3 bases, and 15 bases lay in between. The CDR3: CASSAAAQLYNEQFF. DNA of the CDR3: TGTGCCAGTAGCGCCGCCGCTCAACTCTACAATGAGCAGTTCTTC.

The gene calls are TRBV6-4 and TRBJ2-3, with TRBD2 identical over 9 bases. Trimming at V came to 3 bases and at J to 2 bases, leaving 6 bases not matched to a gene. Per germline, CDR1 MRHNA and CDR2 SNTAGT. The CDR3 loop spans 16 amino acids. In DNA, the CDR3 is TGTGCCAGCAGTGAAGGCGGGGGGGCCCCCACAGATACGCAGTATTTT. Translated, it gives CASSEGGGAPTDTQYF.

The gene calls are TRBV2 and TRBJ2-2, with a tentative D call TRBD2 (6 bases). CDR1 SNHLY and CDR2 FYNNEI come from the germline V gene. The CDR3 spans 15 residues. Trimming left V 5 bases short and J 6 bases short, with 16 bases between. CDR3: CASSPWTILAGELFF. CDR3 nucleotide sequence: TGTGCCAGCAGTCCATGGACTATTCTTGCCGGGGAGCTGTTTTTT. The variable domain in full, with the rest retrieved from reference TRBV2 and TRBJ2-2, is EPEVTQTPSHQVTQMGQEVILRCVPISNHLYFYWYRQILGQKVEFLVSFYNNEISEKSEIFDDQFSVERPDGSNFTLKIRSTKLEDSAMYFCASSPWTILAGELFFGEGSRLTVL.

The V and J genes are TRBV6-6 and TRBJ1-3; 11 positions agree with TRBD1. This CDR3 region has 16 residues. The V and J ends lost 2 bases and 4 bases, in that order; junction bases with no gene match: 4. The V gene's germline CDR1 is MNHNY and CDR2 SVGAGI (reference sequence). In DNA form, the CDR3 reads TGTGCCAGCAGTTACGGGACAGGGGGAAGAGGAAACACCATATATTTT. Translation gives CASSYGTGGRGNTIYF.

CDR3 in amino acids: CAWIIESDTEAFF. CDR3 coding DNA: TGTGCCTGGATAATAGAATCTGACACTGAAGCTTTCTTT. The chain couples TRBV30 to TRBJ1-1, with D unresolved. Germline loops: CDR1 GTSNPN, CDR2 SVGIG (reference sequence). The CDR3 spans 13 residues. V gave up 4 bases and J gave up 3 bases, with 12 bases separating them.

V is TRBV10-3 and J is TRBJ2-1, with D maybe TRBD1 (5 bases). Trimming cost V 8 bases and J 2 bases, with 16 bases left between them. CDR1 is ENHRY, CDR2 SYGVKD, per germline. The CDR3 has 15 residues. The CDR3 nucleotides are TGTGCCATCGGGGCAGTTAAGGGTACCTACAATGAGCAGTTCTTC. Translating gives CAIGAVKGTYNEQFF.

The chain joins TRBV18 to TRBJ1-2, with 9 bases identical to TRBD1. Trimming took 0 bases from V and 6 from J; bases not matched to a gene: 8. Looked up from germline, CDR1 is KGHSH and CDR2 is LQKENI. CDR3 length equals 16 residues. CDR3 nucleotide sequence: TGTGCCAGCTCACCACCGCCGGGACAGGGTCCCGATGGCTACACCTTC. This codes for CASSPPPGQGPDGYTF.

The gene calls are TRBV29-1 and TRBJ2-2; D gene uncertain. The ends were cut back, 6 bases at V and 5 bases at J, with 7 bases in the middle. Per the germline V gene, CDR1 is SQVTM and CDR2 is ANQGSEA. This CDR3 is built from 11 residues. CDR3 sequence reads: CSVTRTGELFF. In DNA, the CDR3 is TGCAGCGTGACGAGGACCGGGGAGCTGTTTTTT.

This sequence joins TRBV12-3 or TRBV12-4 and TRBJ1-1; tentatively, D is TRBD1 (6 bases). V shed 7 bases and J shed 2 bases, with 11 bases lying between them. This CDR3 has 13 residues. CDR3 sequence: CASKQGRNTEAFF. The CDR3 region has the DNA TGTGCCAGCAAACAGGGCCGCAACACTGAAGCTTTCTTT.

The rearrangement uses TRBV11-1 and TRBJ2-2; 7 nucleotides line up with TRBD1. CDR1 is SGHAT, CDR2 FQDESV, per germline (reference sequence). V shed 2 bases, J shed 5 bases, and the junction held 5 bases outside the gene matches. The CDR3 is 15 residues long. The CDR3, as DNA: TGTGCCAGCAGCTTATTGGCAGGGGGTACCGGGGAGCTGTTTTTT. It translates to CASSLLAGGTGELFF. The whole variable domain, filled in from reference TRBV11-1 and TRBJ2-2, reads EAEVAQSPRYKITEKSQAVAFWCDPISGHATLYWYRQILGQGPELLVQFQDESVVDDSQLPKDRFSAERLKGVDSTLKIQPAELGDSAMYLCASSLLAGGTGELFFGEGSRLTVL.

The chain employs TRBV7-9 and TRBJ2-1, with 8 positions matching TRBD2. V lost 4 bases and J lost 0; bases outside the gene matches: 8. CDR1 is SEHNR and CDR2 is FQNEAQ in the germline V gene (reference sequence). The CDR3 loop spans 17 amino acids. CDR3 in amino acids: CASSSRTSGSSYNEQFF. The CDR3 DNA reads TGTGCCAGCAGCTCCCGAACTAGCGGAAGCTCCTACAATGAGCAGTTCTTC.

The chain employs TRBV2 and TRBJ2-1; no firm D call. The CDR3 runs 12 residues. Germline V lookup: CDR1 SNHLY, CDR2 FYNNEI. The V gene lost 3 bases and the J gene lost 4 bases, with 4 bases spanning the gap. As DNA, the CDR3 is TGTGCCAGCAGTGATGGTTACAATGAGCAGTTCTTC. Protein: CASSDGYNEQFF.

The V call is TRBV7-6, the J call TRBJ1-1; no clear D. V lost 4 bases and J lost 5, with 20 bases in between. Germline values: CDR1 SGHVS, CDR2 FNYEAQ. This CDR3 contains 16 residues. CDR3 sequence reads: CASSSQGRGYGTEAFF. In DNA, the CDR3 is TGTGCCAGCAGCTCCCAAGGGCGGGGTTATGGAACTGAAGCTTTCTTT.

The genes are TRBV11-3 and TRBJ2-3; 15 positions match TRBD2. This CDR3 region has 18 residues. Unmatched junction bases numbered 9, after V lost 4 bases and J lost 4 bases. Germline values: CDR1 SGHNT, CDR2 YENEEA. DNA for the CDR3: TGTGCCAGCAGCTCCCCCGGACTAGCGGGAGGGAGGGCAGATACGCAGTATTTT. This gives the protein CASSSPGLAGGRADTQYF.

The chain carries TRBV7-2 and TRBJ2-1, with 12 bases lining up with TRBD2. V was clipped by 1 base and J by 5 bases; unmatched bases: 0. The CDR3 has 15 residues. Germline lookup yields CDR1 SGHTA and CDR2 FQGNSA. The CDR3: CASSLGLAGDNEQFF. In DNA form, the CDR3 reads TGTGCCAGCAGCTTAGGACTAGCGGGAGACAATGAGCAGTTCTTC. The variable domain in full, completed from reference TRBV7-2 and TRBJ2-1, reads GAGVSQSPSNKVTEKGKDVELRCDPISGHTALYWYRQSLGQGLEFLIYFQGNSAPDKSGLPSDRFSAERTGGSVSTLTIQRTQQEDSAVYLCASSLGLAGDNEQFFGPGTRLTVL.

The chain employs TRBV5-1 and TRBJ1-5, with D tentatively TRBD1 (6 bases). The CDR3 is 15 residues long. Germline CDR1 and CDR2: SGHRS and YFSETQ. V was clipped by 0 bases and J by 2 bases, with 9 bases between them. As DNA, the CDR3 is TGCGCCAGCAGCTTGGGGCCAGGGGGCAATCAGCCCCAGCATTTT. Translation: CASSLGPGGNQPQHF.

This chain connects TRBV5-8 to TRBJ2-3; D possibly uses TRBD1 or TRBD2 (6 bases each). Germline V gene data show CDR1 as SGHTS and CDR2 as YDEGEE. Between the trimmed V and J ends, which lost 0 bases and 2 bases, there was a span of 10 bases. This CDR3 is 15 amino acids long. CDR3 nucleotides: TGTGCCAGCAGCTTGGCGGGGGCCGTCACAGATACGCAGTATTTT. Protein: CASSLAGAVTDTQYF.

The chain links TRBV7-2 to TRBJ2-5, with 8 bases that match TRBD1. Per germline, CDR1 SGHTA and CDR2 FQGNSA. The CDR3 runs 15 residues. With 0 bases clipped from V and 5 bases from J, the junction kept 5 bases outside the gene matches. Here the CDR3 reads CASSLARTGGETQYF. The CDR3 DNA is TGTGCCAGCAGCTTAGCGCGTACAGGGGGGGAGACCCAGTACTTC. The full variable domain, in which reference TRBV7-2 and TRBJ2-5 provide the parts outside the CDR3, is GAGVSQSPSNKVTEKGKDVELRCDPISGHTALYWYRQSLGQGLEFLIYFQGNSAPDKSGLPSDRFSAERTGGSVSTLTIQRTQQEDSAVYLCASSLARTGGETQYFGPGTRLLVL.